These 21 T cell receptor beta chains came from one sample sequenced in a study of blood T cell repertoires in COVID-19. The protocol was immunoSEQ multiplex PCR, while the TCRdb copy is restricted to in-frame clones and leaves out a portion. Of 350,000 to 450,000 clones in the sample, 75% to 90% were seen once. Sequenced material: peripheral blood. These receptor sequences come from a woman aged 60-75 years with COVID-19, enrolled during active disease.

The chain combines TRBV29-1 with TRBJ2-1, with D maybe TRBD2 (7 bases). Trimming removed 4 bases from V and 5 bases from J, with 15 bases in between. CDR1 is SQVTM and CDR2 is ANQGSEA in the germline V gene. There are 14 residues in the CDR3. The DNA of the CDR3 is TGCAGCGTTGTTACGTGGGGGGGCAACAATGAGCAGTTCTTC. Translating it yields CSVVTWGGNNEQFF.

The chain employs TRBV9 and TRBJ1-2, with TRBD1 matching over 7 bases. J was trimmed by 7 bases and V by 4 bases; bases with no gene match: 4. This CDR3 spans 12 amino acids. In germline, CDR1 is SGDLS, CDR2 YYNGEE. For the CDR3, the DNA is TGTGCCAGCAGCTCCCACAGGGGTGGCTACACCTTC. Its protein product is CASSSHRGGYTF.

V is TRBV5-1 and J is TRBJ2-3, with D perhaps TRBD2 (5 bases). The length of the CDR3 is 14 residues. Germline values: CDR1 SGHRS, CDR2 YFSETQ. V shed 0 bases and J shed 5 bases, with 10 bases lying between them. CDR3 sequence: CASSLAGRGDTQYF. DNA of the CDR3: TGCGCCAGCAGCTTGGCCGGCCGGGGAGATACGCAGTATTTT.

The chain uses TRBV7-3 and TRBJ1-4, with a tentative D call TRBD1 (5 bases). The germline V gene encodes CDR1 SGHTA and CDR2 FQGTGA. The V end was cut by 1 base, the J end by 7 bases, with 13 bases between. This CDR3 is built from 15 residues. As DNA, the CDR3 is TGTGCCAGCAGCTTAAGCGGGGGTGGCGGTGAAAAACTGTTTTTT. Amino acids: CASSLSGGGGEKLFF.

The V gene is TRBV27, the J gene TRBJ1-3; D remains unclear. V lost 6 bases and J 0 bases, leaving 18 bases between the germline ends. Germline lookup yields CDR1 MNHEY and CDR2 SMNVEV (reference sequence). This CDR3 contains 17 residues. The chain's CDR3 is CASRGELDRDSGNTIYF. In DNA form, the CDR3 reads TGTGCCAGCAGAGGAGAGTTAGACCGAGACTCTGGAAACACCATATATTTT.

The V call is TRBV28, the J call TRBJ1-4; D is perhaps TRBD1 (5 bases). With 6 bases removed from V and 6 bases from J, the gap between germline ends came to 14 bases. CDR1 and CDR2 (germline): MDHEN, SYDVKM. The CDR3 covers 14 residues. CDR3 nucleotide sequence: TGTGCCAGCAGCCCTCCGGGGGGGGATGAAAAACTGTTTTTT. Protein sequence: CASSPPGGDEKLFF.

The chain uses TRBV6-1 and TRBJ2-5; 10 bases are a match to TRBD1. V lost 4 bases to trimming and J lost 1 base; unmatched junction nucleotides: 6. Germline lookup yields CDR1 MNHNS and CDR2 SASEGT. The length of the CDR3 is 16 residues. The CDR3 is CASSVGQGIFQETQYF. The CDR3 region has the DNA TGTGCCAGCAGTGTGGGACAGGGGATCTTCCAAGAGACCCAGTACTTC.

DNA for the CDR3: TGTGCCACCAGCAGAGTGGGGGACAGTTCGGATACGCAGTATTTT. This sequence encodes CATSRVGDSSDTQYF. This sequence joins TRBV15 and TRBJ2-3, with TRBD1 matching 7 bases. Per germline, CDR1 LNHNV and CDR2 YYDKDF (reference sequence). The V and J ends lost 1 base and 6 bases, in that order; junction bases with no gene match: 7. The CDR3 consists of 15 residues.

This clone was picked up one time. The chain combines TRBV9 with TRBJ1-1; TRBD1 is a possible D gene (5 bases). CDR1 is SGDLS and CDR2 is YYNGEE in the germline V gene. The CDR3 loop spans 13 amino acids. With 2 bases removed from V and 2 bases from J, the gap between germline ends came to 7 bases. The DNA of the CDR3 is TGTGCCAGCAGCGTGGACAAAAACACTGAAGCTTTCTTT. Protein sequence: CASSVDKNTEAFF.

Written as DNA, the CDR3 is TGTGCCAGCAGCAGGGGGACAGTCTCCCTCCACTTT. It encodes CASSRGTVSLHF. V is TRBV6-5 and J is TRBJ1-6; 7 nucleotides match TRBD1. CDR3 length equals 12 residues. Germline V gives CDR1 MNHEY, CDR2 SVGAGI. The V segment lost 6 bases and the J segment 14 bases; nucleotides outside the gene matches: 7.

A few counts support this clone. The rearrangement links TRBV5-6 to TRBJ1-2; D gene unclear. CDR3 length equals 13 residues. V dropped 0 bases and J dropped 8 bases, with 11 bases sitting between them. Germline V gene lookup returns CDR1 SGHDT and CDR2 YYEEEE. The CDR3 DNA reads as TGTGCCAGCAGCTTGGAACAGTCGTCCGGCTACACCTTC. This encodes CASSLEQSSGYTF. The full variable domain, completed using reference TRBV5-6 and TRBJ1-2, is DAGVTQSPTHLIKTRGQQVTLRCSPKSGHDTVSWYQQALGQGPQFIFQYYEEEERQRGNFPDRFSGHQFPNYSSELNVNALLLGDSALYLCASSLEQSSGYTFGSGTRLTVV.

The V call is TRBV5-1, the J call TRBJ1-4; 8 positions agree with TRBD1. The CDR3 loop spans 15 amino acids. Germline CDR1 reads SGHRS; CDR2 reads YFSETQ. The trim removed 4 bases at V and 4 bases at J, leaving 6 bases unmatched. DNA for the CDR3: TGCGCCAGCAGCGACGACAGGGGAGGTAATGAAAAACTGTTTTTT. Its protein is CASSDDRGGNEKLFF.

The count of this clone is one. V gene TRBV5-1 combines with J gene TRBJ2-1; 8 bases are shared with TRBD1. Losses at the gene ends were 0 bases for V and 7 bases for J; bases not matched to a gene: 6. The CDR3 contains 15 residues. In germline, CDR1 is SGHRS, CDR2 YFSETQ. This chain's CDR3 is CASSLDGQGGNEQFF. DNA of the CDR3: TGCGCCAGCAGCTTGGACGGACAGGGCGGGAATGAGCAGTTCTTC.

The CDR3 region has the DNA TGTGCCACCAGTGATTTTGGCTACAGGGGGTTAGTTGAAGCTTTCTTT. Its translation: CATSDFGYRGLVEAFF. The V call is TRBV24-1, the J call TRBJ1-1; 8 bases are shared with TRBD1. The CDR3 contains 16 residues. Germline CDR1 reads KGHDR; CDR2 reads SFDVKD. J gave up 7 bases and V 1 base, and 10 bases lay outside the gene matches.

The chain couples TRBV19 to TRBJ1-2; D is perhaps TRBD1 (5 bases). The CDR3 length is 14 residues. Trimming removed 10 bases at V and 0 bases at J, with 15 bases between. Germline loops: CDR1 LNHDA, CDR2 SQIVND (reference sequence). CDR3: CATSPQTANYGYTF. As DNA, the CDR3 is TGTGCCACTTCCCCTCAGACAGCTAACTATGGCTACACCTTC.

The chain is built from TRBV14 and TRBJ2-5, with a tentative D call TRBD2 (5 bases). Trimming stripped 0 bases from V and 4 bases from J, with 21 bases between. The CDR3 runs 18 residues. Germline CDR1 SGHDN, CDR2 FVKESK. CDR3 sequence reads: CASSQDYGPGFYGETQYF. The DNA of the CDR3 is TGTGCCAGCAGCCAAGACTATGGACCGGGATTCTACGGAGAGACCCAGTACTTC. The full variable domain, its missing parts supplied by reference TRBV14 and TRBJ2-5, is EAGVTQFPSHSVIEKGQTVTLRCDPISGHDNLYWYRRVMGKEIKFLLHFVKESKQDESGMPNNRFLAERTGGTYSTLKVQPAELEDSGVYFCASSQDYGPGFYGETQYFGPGTRLLVL.

The chain recombines TRBV15 with TRBJ2-3; TRBD1 agrees at 7 bases. Germline-derived CDR1 and CDR2 are LNHNV and YYDKDF (reference sequence). Trimming cost V 1 base and J 2 bases; bases outside gene matches: 3. The CDR3 contains 15 residues. CDR3 nucleotide sequence: TGTGCCACCAGCAGAGGACAGGGAGACACAGATACGCAGTATTTT. As protein: CATSRGQGDTDTQYF. Variable domain in full (rest from reference TRBV15 and TRBJ2-3): DAMVIQNPRYQVTQFGKPVTLSCSQTLNHNVMYWYQQKSSQAPKLLFHYYDKDFNNEADTPDNFQSRRPNTSFCFLDIRSPGLGDTAMYLCATSRGQGDTDTQYFGPGTRLTVL.

The chain combines TRBV18 with TRBJ2-2; TRBD2 might be the D (6 bases). This CDR3 has 16 residues. Germline V gene lookup returns CDR1 KGHSH and CDR2 LQKENI. The germline V and J ends were trimmed by 3 bases and 4 bases, with 15 bases remaining between them. CDR3 in DNA: TGTGCCAGCTCACCCCCGTCGATGGGAGGCACCGGGGAGCTGTTTTTT. This translates into CASSPPSMGGTGELFF.

The chain is built from TRBV7-8 and TRBJ1-1; possible D gene TRBD1, 6 bases. V was clipped by 4 bases and J by 5 bases, with 17 bases between them. Per germline, CDR1 SGHVS and CDR2 FQNEAQ. The CDR3 contains 15 residues. CDR3 in DNA: TGTGCCAGCAGCTCTTACAGGGTTAGTGTAACTGAAGCTTTCTTT. It is translated as CASSSYRVSVTEAFF.

This clone was found a few times. The chain is built from TRBV7-2 and TRBJ2-6; TRBD2 matches at 7 bases. The V gene end was trimmed by 7 bases and the J gene end by 0 bases; junction bases not matched to a gene: 9. CDR1 SGHTA and CDR2 FQGNSA come from the germline V gene. This CDR3 is built from 17 residues. CDR3 DNA: TGTGCCAGCACTTTAGCGGGCTTCTACTCTGGGGCCAACGTCCTGACTTTC. It translates to CASTLAGFYSGANVLTF.

The chain couples TRBV5-6 to TRBJ1-2; TRBD1 matches at 7 bases. Looked up from germline, CDR1 is SGHDT and CDR2 is YYEEEE. V was clipped by 2 bases and J by 13 bases; unmatched bases: 20. This CDR3 spans 16 amino acids. The CDR3 loop reads CASSLENRGPPRPPTF. CDR3 DNA: TGTGCCAGCAGCTTAGAAAACAGGGGACCACCCCGACCCCCCACCTTC.